Listed below are T cell receptor beta chains from one sample, sequenced in a study of Graves' ophthalmopathy and Graves' hyperthyroidism. TCRdb processed the multiplex PCR reads anew with MiXCR; each CDR3 protein has one entry. The sample consists of 1 million to 1.3 million distinct CDR3 sequences, less than 45% of them appearing once. What was sequenced was peripheral blood or thyroid tissue (not recorded which). These TCRs come from an adult man with Graves' hyperthyroidism. Both conserved end residues are part of each CDR3. The order of the fields is clone size, V gene, CDR3 protein. Not every row has a clone size; where given, it reads once, few, many or a size class.

>many|TRBV7-8
CASSLGENTIYF
>NA|TRBV5-5
CASSNRLSLFGNTIYF
>NA|TRBV29-1
CSVRTGGDVLTF
>many|TRBV10-3
CAISESGVEQYF
>NA|TRBV10-3
CAIRGQGNSPLHF
>few|TRBV2
CASSGPAGRNSPLHF
>many|TRBV10-2
CASSSRGVGTEAFF
>NA|TRBV27
CASSFRRTDTQYF
>NA|TRBV6-2/TRBV6-3
CASIKALRSLGDGYTF
>NA|TRBV2
CASSPNPAASNQPQHF
>few|TRBV25-1
CASSQGLRAAEAFF
>many|TRBV5-6
CASSRDRGGPQHF
>few|TRBV6-5
CASNGKGRTYEQYF
>NA|TRBV20-1
CSAREWTGNTGELFF
>many|TRBV15
CATSRDPTTEQYF
>NA|TRBV7-9
CASSLMVAGNTIYF
>NA|TRBV7-8
CASSLRTGEYF
>NA|TRBV7-9
CASSSNGGSNTGELFF
>NA|TRBV10-3
CASSRDSFFGYTF
>many|TRBV7-8
CASSLSRIPILNSNQPQHF
>NA|TRBV29-1
CSRPGGGYGYTF
>many|TRBV29-1
CSVSGGTEAFF
>few|TRBV20-1
CSATPPDRAEKLFF
>NA|TRBV5-1
CASSMSGTAYEKLFF
>many|TRBV10-3
CAIRGQITDGWGYTF
>few|TRBV5-1
CASSLALLADSSYEQYF
>NA|TRBV10-3
CASARDRNTEAFF
>many|TRBV25-1
CASSEWARDDEQYF
>many|TRBV20-1
CSARGGGRYEQYF
>many|TRBV29-1
CSVTDRNYGYTF
>NA|TRBV20-1
CSAGGGRLGTEAFF
>many|TRBV10-3
CAIKTAVRPRYSNQPQHF
>many|TRBV11-3
CASSQTGDEKLFF
>once|TRBV10-3
CAIKDGPNTGELFF
>many|TRBV7-8
CASSLGGTGAAQPQHF
>many|TRBV4-3
CASSQEGGGRGYGYTF
>NA|TRBV2
CASSPGNGMSPLHF
>many|TRBV11-2
CASSLEGLSGNTIYF
>many|TRBV29-1
CSVWGGSPEITEAFF
>NA|TRBV12-3/TRBV12-4
CAGSMGQGVGHF
>once|TRBV9
CASSAGGTSADEQYF
>few|TRBV12-3/TRBV12-4
CASSFLLAETQYF
>many|TRBV29-1
CSVARGTTTEAFF
>many|TRBV7-9
CASSSTGGNGYTF
>NA|TRBV28
CASSLTRQGPNSPLHF
>many|TRBV19
CASSLLRERNQPQHF
>many|TRBV12-3/TRBV12-4
CASSPEMNTEAFF
>NA|TRBV5-6
CASSAGVFGANTGELFF
>NA|TRBV7-2
CASSLRLQTEKLFF
>few|TRBV5-8
CASSLDLAQPQHF
>once|TRBV10-2
CASSDSGTLEQYF
>NA|TRBV20-1
CSAKGTGTYEQYF
>few|TRBV5-4
CASSPELTGFGGYTF
>many|TRBV5-8
CASSLGQGTSGYTF
>many|TRBV7-2
CASSPRGGRHTEAFF
>NA|TRBV29-1
CSGGTGFNEQYF
>many|TRBV20-1
CSALRASGGDEAFF
>many|TRBV7-8
CASSPHAGTDNQPQHF
>many|TRBV2
CASREGTARGNTIYF